The table lists the clone carrying this TCR beta chain with a few counts. MiXCR, run by TCRdb on the 5' RACE reads, gives a single entry per CDR3 protein. Of around 650,000 distinct CDR3 sequences detected, roughly 6.6% appear once; the ten largest clones hold roughly 1.6%. This specimen belongs to a study of identical twins. CDR3 length: 13 amino acids. V was pared by 7 bases and J by 10 bases, with 11 bases of the junction left unmatched. Another study also made use of these data, one on yellow fever vaccine responses in identical twins.

The chain links TRBV12-3 or TRBV12-4 to TRBJ1-1; 8 positions match TRBD1. The source of this sequence is a woman between 18 and 29 years old in good health. Sequencing used PBMCs. The CDR3 protein is CASNLDREWGAFF. The DNA for the CDR3 is TGTGCCAGCAATTTGGACAGGGAGTGGGGAGCTTTCTTT.